This T cell receptor beta chain was captured by sequencing in a study of blood T cell repertoires in COVID-19. This CDR3 contains 16 residues. Trimming pared 0 bases from V and 6 bases from J, leaving 13 bases between. Germline CDR1 reads SGHNT; CDR2 reads YYREEE (reference sequence). Some clones are missing from TCRdb's copy, which holds only in-frame ones; the method was immunoSEQ multiplex PCR. The table has approximately 180,000 clones, roughly 87% seen once. Those enrolled, adults aged roughly 18 to 90 years, came from 24 US areas. Cohort assignment relied on participant-reported clinical history.

The clonotype was recovered from a woman between 40 and 50 years old with acute COVID-19. The J gene is TRBJ1-6, the V gene TRBV5-4; the D gene is possibly TRBD1 (5 bases). The sequencing sample was made of PBMCs or T cells enriched from blood (not recorded which). The CDR3 protein is CASSLDGGTSNSPLHF. DNA for the CDR3: TGTGCCAGCAGCTTGGATGGAGGGACTAGTAATTCACCCCTCCACTTT.